The T cell receptor beta chain under discussion was sequenced for a study of human CD8 memory T cell subsets. The study's findings and limits: Stem-like memory and precursor exhausted T cell repertoires barely overlapped.

For this clonotype: The antigen is not known.

PBMC were isolated from buffy coats given by healthy donors. A negative magnetic separation step was used to enrich total CD8+ T cells. The authors made TCR beta libraries using UMI-labeled 5' RACE. After re-calling the 5' RACE reads, TCRdb lists one entry per CDR3 protein, DNA absent. The sample yields approximately 11,000 distinct CDR3 sequences, of which the top ten take up 8.5% to 10%. Germline assignment: CDR1 SNHLY and CDR2 FYNNEI. The CDR3 is 14 residues long. J is TRBJ2-7 and V is TRBV2; TCRdb designates TRBD1, a call that cannot be tested without DNA. Sequencing was carried out using CD8+ stem-like memory T cells (TSCM and TCM) sorted from PBMCs. The subset: stem-like memory CD8 T cells (TSTEM), CCR7+ PD-1- TIGIT-. The source is a human donor in good health. The CDR3 here is CASSEGDSLYEQYF.